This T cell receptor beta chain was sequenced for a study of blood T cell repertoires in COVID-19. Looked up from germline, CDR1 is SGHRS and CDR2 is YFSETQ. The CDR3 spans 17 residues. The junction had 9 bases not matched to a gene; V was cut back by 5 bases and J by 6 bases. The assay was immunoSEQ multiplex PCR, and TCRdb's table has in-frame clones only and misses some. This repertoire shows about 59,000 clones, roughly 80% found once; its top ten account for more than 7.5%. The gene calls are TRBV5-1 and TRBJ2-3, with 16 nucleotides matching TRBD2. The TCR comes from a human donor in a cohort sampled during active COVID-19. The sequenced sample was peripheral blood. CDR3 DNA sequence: TGCGCCAGCAGAGGGACTAGCGGGAGGGCCGGGTTGGATACGCAGTATTTT. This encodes CASRGTSGRAGLDTQYF.